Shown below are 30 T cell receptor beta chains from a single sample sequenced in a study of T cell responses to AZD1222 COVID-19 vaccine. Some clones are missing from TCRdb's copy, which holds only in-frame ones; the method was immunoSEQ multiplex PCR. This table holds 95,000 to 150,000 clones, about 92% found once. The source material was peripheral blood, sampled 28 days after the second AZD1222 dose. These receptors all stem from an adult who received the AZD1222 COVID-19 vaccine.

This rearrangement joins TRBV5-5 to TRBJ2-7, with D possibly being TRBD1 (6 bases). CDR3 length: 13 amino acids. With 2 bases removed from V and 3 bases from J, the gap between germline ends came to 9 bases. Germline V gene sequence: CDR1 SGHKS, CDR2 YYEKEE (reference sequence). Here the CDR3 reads CASSLTGYYEQYF. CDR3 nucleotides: TGTGCCAGCAGCTTAACAGGGTACTACGAGCAGTACTTC. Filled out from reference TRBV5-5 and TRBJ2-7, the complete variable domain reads DAGVTQSPTHLIKTRGQQVTLRCSPISGHKSVSWYQQVLGQGPQFIFQYYEKEERGRGNFPDRFSARQFPNYSSELNVNALLLGDSALYLCASSLTGYYEQYFGPGTRLTVT.

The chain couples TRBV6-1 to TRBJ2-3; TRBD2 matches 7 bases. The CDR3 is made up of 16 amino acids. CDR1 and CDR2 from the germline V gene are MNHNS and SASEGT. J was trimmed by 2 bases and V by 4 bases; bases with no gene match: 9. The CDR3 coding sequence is TGTGCCAGCAGTGCTGGTCTAGCGGAGCTCACAGATACGCAGTATTTT. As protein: CASSAGLAELTDTQYF.

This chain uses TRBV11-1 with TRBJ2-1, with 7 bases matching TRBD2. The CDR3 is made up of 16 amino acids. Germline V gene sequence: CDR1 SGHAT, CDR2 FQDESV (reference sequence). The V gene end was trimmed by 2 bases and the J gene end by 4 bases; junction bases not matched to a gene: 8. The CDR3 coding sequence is TGTGCCAGCAGCTTAATCCTAGCGGCTGGTTACAATGAGCAGTTCTTC. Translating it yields CASSLILAAGYNEQFF.

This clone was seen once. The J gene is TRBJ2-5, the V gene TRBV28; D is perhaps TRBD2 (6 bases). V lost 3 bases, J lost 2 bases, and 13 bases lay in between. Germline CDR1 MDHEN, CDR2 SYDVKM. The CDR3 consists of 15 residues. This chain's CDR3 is CASSLYGAGQETQYF. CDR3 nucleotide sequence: TGTGCCAGCAGTTTGTACGGGGCGGGGCAAGAGACCCAGTACTTC.

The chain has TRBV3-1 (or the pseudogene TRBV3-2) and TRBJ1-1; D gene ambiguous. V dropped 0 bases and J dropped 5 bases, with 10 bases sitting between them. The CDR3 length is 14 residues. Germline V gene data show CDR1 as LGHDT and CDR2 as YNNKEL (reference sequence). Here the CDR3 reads CASSQDGFGTEAFF. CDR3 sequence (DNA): TGTGCCAGCAGCCAAGATGGTTTCGGGACTGAAGCTTTCTTT.

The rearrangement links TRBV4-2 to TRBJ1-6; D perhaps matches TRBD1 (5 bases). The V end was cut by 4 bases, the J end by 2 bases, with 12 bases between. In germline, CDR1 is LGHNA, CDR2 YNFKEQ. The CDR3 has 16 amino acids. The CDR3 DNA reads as TGTGCCAGCAGCCGAGATCAGGGACCCTATAATTCACCCCTCCACTTT. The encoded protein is CASSRDQGPYNSPLHF.

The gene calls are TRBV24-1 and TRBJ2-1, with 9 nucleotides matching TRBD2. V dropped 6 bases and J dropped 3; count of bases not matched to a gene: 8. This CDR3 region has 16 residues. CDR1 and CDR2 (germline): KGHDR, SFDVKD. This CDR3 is CATSRSGGPYYNEQFF. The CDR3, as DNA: TGTGCCACCAGTCGTAGCGGGGGACCCTACTACAATGAGCAGTTCTTC.

The CDR3 loop reads CASSEYGPKAFF. The CDR3 nucleotides read TGTGCCAGCAGTGAATACGGACCGAAAGCTTTCTTT. The chain carries TRBV25-1 and TRBJ1-1, with D uncertain. Trimming removed 0 bases from V and 9 bases from J, with 8 bases in between. Per germline, CDR1 MGHDK and CDR2 SYGVNS. The CDR3 is 12 amino acids.

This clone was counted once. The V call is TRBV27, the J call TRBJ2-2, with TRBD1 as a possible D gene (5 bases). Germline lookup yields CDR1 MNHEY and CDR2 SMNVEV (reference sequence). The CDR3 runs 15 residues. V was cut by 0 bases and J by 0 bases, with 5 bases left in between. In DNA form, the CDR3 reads TGTGCCAGCAGTTTATCGGACACGAACACCGGGGAGCTGTTTTTT. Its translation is CASSLSDTNTGELFF.

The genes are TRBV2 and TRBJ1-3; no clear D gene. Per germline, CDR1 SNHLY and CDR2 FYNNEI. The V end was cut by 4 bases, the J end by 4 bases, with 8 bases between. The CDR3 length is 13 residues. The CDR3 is CASSGTSGNTIYF. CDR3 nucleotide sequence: TGTGCCAGCAGTGGGACGTCGGGAAACACCATATATTTT.

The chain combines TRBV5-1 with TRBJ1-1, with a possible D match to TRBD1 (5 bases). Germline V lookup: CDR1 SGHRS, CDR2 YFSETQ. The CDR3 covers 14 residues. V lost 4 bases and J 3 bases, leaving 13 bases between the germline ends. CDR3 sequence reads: CASSITGRDTEAFF. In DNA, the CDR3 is TGCGCCAGCAGCATAACAGGTCGGGACACTGAAGCTTTCTTT.

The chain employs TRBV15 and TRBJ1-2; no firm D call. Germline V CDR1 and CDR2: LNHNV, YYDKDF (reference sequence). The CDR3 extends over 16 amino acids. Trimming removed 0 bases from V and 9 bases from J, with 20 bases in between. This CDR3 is CATSRESFGTRLSYTF. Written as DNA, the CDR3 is TGTGCCACCAGCAGAGAGTCGTTCGGCACGCGGTTAAGCTACACCTTC.

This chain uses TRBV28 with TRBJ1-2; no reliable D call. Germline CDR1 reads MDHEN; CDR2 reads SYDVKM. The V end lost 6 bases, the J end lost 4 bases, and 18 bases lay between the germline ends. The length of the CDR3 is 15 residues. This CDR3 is CASRYTTQTSYGYTF. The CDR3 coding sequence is TGTGCCAGCAGATATACCACACAGACTTCCTATGGCTACACCTTC.

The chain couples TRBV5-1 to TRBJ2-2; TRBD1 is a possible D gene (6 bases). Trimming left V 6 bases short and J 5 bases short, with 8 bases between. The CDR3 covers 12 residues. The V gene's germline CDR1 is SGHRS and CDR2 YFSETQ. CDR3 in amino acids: CASTGQTGELFF. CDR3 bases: TGCGCCAGCACAGGACAGACCGGGGAGCTGTTTTTT.

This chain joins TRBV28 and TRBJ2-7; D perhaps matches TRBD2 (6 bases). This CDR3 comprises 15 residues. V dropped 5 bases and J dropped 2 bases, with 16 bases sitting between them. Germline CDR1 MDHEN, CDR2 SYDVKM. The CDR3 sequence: CASSLDLTSTYEQYF. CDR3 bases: TGTGCCAGCAGTCTAGACCTGACTAGTACCTACGAGCAGTACTTC.

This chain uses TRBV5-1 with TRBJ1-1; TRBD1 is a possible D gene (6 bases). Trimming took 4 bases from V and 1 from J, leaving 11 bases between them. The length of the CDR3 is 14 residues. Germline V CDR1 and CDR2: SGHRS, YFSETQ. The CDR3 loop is CASSRGDTNTEAFF. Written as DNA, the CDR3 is TGCGCCAGCAGCCGGGGGGACACGAACACTGAAGCTTTCTTT.

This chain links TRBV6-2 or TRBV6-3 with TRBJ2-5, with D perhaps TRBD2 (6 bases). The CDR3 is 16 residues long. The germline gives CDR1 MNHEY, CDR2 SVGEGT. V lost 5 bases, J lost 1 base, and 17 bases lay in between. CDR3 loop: CASSRQYKRAQETQYF. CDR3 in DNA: TGTGCCAGCAGTCGACAATATAAGCGGGCCCAAGAGACCCAGTACTTC.

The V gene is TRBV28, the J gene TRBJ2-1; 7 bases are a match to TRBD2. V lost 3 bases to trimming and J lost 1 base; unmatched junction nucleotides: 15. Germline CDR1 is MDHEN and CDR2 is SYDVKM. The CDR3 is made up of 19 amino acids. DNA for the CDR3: TGTGCCAGCAGTTTTGCGGGAGATTTGGGACGAAGGTCCTACAATGAGCAGTTCTTC. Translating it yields CASSFAGDLGRRSYNEQFF. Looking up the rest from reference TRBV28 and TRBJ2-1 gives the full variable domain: DVKVTQSSRYLVKRTGEKVFLECVQDMDHENMFWYRQDPGLGLRLIYFSYDVKMKEKGDIPEGYSVSREKKERFSLILESASTNQTSMYLCASSFAGDLGRRSYNEQFFGPGTRLTVL.

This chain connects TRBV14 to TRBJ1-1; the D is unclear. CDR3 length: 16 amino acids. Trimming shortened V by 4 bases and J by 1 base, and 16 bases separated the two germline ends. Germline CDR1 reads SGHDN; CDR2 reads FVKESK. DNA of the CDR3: TGTGCCAGCAGCCTTAGGAACCATCGCACGAACACTGAAGCTTTCTTT. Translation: CASSLRNHRTNTEAFF. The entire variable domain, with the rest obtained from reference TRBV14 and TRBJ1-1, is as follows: EAGVTQFPSHSVIEKGQTVTLRCDPISGHDNLYWYRRVMGKEIKFLLHFVKESKQDESGMPNNRFLAERTGGTYSTLKVQPAELEDSGVYFCASSLRNHRTNTEAFFGQGTRLTVV.

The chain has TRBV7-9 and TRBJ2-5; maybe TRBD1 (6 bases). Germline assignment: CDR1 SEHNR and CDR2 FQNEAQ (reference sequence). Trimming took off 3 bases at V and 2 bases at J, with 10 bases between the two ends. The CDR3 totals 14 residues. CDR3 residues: CASSFAGAQETQYF. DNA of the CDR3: TGTGCCAGCAGCTTCGCAGGGGCACAAGAGACCCAGTACTTC.

The CDR3 spells CASSLYEHVNTGELFF. The CDR3, as DNA: TGTGCCAGCAGCTTATACGAACACGTAAACACCGGGGAGCTGTTTTTT. The V gene is TRBV7-8, the J gene TRBJ2-2; no definite D call. The CDR3 sequence is 16 residues long. Germline CDR1 reads SGHVS; CDR2 reads FQNEAQ. V was trimmed by 2 bases and J by 2 bases, leaving 12 bases between them. The full variable domain, in which reference TRBV7-8 and TRBJ2-2 provide the parts outside the CDR3, is GAGVSQSPRYKVAKRGQDVALRCDPISGHVSLFWYQQALGQGPEFLTYFQNEAQLDKSGLPSDRFFAERPEGSVSTLKIQRTQQEDSAVYLCASSLYEHVNTGELFFGEGSRLTVL.

The CDR3 region is CASSYTSYIQYF. The DNA of the CDR3 is TGTGCCAGCAGCTATACGTCCTACATTCAGTACTTC. This chain uses TRBV7-2 with TRBJ2-4, with D unclear. This CDR3 is 12 amino acids long. V gave up 4 bases and J gave up 8 bases, with 9 bases separating them. Germline V gene data show CDR1 as SGHTA and CDR2 as FQGNSA.

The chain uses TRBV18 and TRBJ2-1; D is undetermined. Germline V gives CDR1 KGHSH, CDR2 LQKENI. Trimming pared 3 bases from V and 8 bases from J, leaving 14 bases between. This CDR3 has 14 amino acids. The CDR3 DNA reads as TGTGCCAGCTCACCCGGTGGTTGGGCCTATGAGCAGTTCTTC. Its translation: CASSPGGWAYEQFF.

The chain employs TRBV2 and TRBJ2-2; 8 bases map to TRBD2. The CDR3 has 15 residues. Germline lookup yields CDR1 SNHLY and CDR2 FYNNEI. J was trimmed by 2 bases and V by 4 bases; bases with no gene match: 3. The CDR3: CASSGTSGNTGELFF. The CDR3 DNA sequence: TGTGCCAGCAGTGGTACTAGCGGAAACACCGGGGAGCTGTTTTTT.

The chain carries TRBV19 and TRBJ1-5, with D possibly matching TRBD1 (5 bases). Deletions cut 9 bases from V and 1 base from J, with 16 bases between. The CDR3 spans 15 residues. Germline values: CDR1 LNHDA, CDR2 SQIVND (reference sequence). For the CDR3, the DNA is TGTGCCAGCCTAACGTGGGGGGGGAGCAATCAGCCCCAGCATTTT. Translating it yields CASLTWGGSNQPQHF.

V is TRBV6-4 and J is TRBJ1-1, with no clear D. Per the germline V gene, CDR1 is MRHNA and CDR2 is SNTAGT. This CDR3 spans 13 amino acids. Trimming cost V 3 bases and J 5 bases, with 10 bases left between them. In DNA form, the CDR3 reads TGTGCCAGCAGTGAAACGGGTTCGACTGAAGCTTTCTTT. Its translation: CASSETGSTEAFF.

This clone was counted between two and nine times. CDR3 coding DNA: TGTGCCAGCAGTGAAGTGGGCAGGGCCCATAACTATGGCTACACCTTC. This codes for CASSEVGRAHNYGYTF. V and J are TRBV6-1 and TRBJ1-2; weak D call: TRBD1 (5 bases). Germline-derived CDR1 and CDR2 are MNHNS and SASEGT. The ends were cut back, 1 base at V and 1 base at J, with 13 bases in the middle. This CDR3 has 16 amino acids.

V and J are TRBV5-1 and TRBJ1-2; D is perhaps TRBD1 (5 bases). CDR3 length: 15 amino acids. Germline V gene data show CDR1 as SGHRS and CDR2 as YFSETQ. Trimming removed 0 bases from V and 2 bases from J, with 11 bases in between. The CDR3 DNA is TGCGCCAGCAGCTTGGCCTGGGGCGGAAACTATGGCTACACCTTC. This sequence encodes CASSLAWGGNYGYTF.

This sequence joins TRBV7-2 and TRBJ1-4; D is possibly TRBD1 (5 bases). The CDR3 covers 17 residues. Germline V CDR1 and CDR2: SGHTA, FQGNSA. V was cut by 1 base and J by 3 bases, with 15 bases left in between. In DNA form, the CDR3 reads TGTGCCAGCAGCTTAGTGTCGAGCGGGGCAGCTAATGAAAAACTGTTTTTT. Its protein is CASSLVSSGAANEKLFF.

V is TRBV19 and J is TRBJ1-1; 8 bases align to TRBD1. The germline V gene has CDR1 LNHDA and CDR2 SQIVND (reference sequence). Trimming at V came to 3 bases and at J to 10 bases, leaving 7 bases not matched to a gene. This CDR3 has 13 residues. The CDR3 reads CASSIRTGPSAFF. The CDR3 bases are TGTGCCAGTAGTATCAGGACAGGGCCTTCAGCTTTCTTT.